The 15 T cell receptor beta chains in this list originate from one sample, sequenced in a study of identical twins (dated by TCRdb to 2016 to 2017). Library creation used 5' RACE. Sequencing used an Illumina HiSeq 2000. TCRdb passed the public sequencing reads through fastp at Q25 and MiXCR, retaining productive beta sequences. Rows with one shared CDR3 protein collapse into an entry with the most common genes and DNA. The sample table contains roughly 1.6 million distinct CDR3 sequences; only one count was recorded for about 30% of them. Clones ranked in the top ten supply approximately 0.29% of the sample. Sequencing input: cord blood. The receptor set was obtained from a newborn girl in good health.

This clonotype occurred a few times. The chain recombines TRBV19 with TRBJ2-1, with D unresolved. With 3 bases removed from V and 5 bases from J, the gap between germline ends came to 14 bases. This CDR3 has 15 residues. CDR1 LNHDA and CDR2 SQIVND come from the germline V gene (reference sequence). The CDR3 DNA reads as TGTGCCAGTAGTATTGGTTCGTGGTGGGACAATGAGCAGTTCTTC. As protein: CASSIGSWWDNEQFF.

The V gene is TRBV20-1, the J gene TRBJ2-5; no clear D gene. The DNA end is a closer match to TRBJ2-7, so the J assignment may be wrong. Germline V CDR1 and CDR2: DFQATT, SNEGSKA (reference sequence). The length of the CDR3 is 11 residues. The CDR3 DNA sequence: TGCAGTGCTAGATATATACGCGAGCAGTACTTC. This codes for CSARYIREQYF.

CDR3 sequence reads: CASGNLDTQYF. The CDR3 nucleotides read TGTGCCAGCGGAAATCTGGATACGCAGTATTTT. The J gene is TRBJ2-3, the V gene TRBV12-3 or TRBV12-4; D not certain. The V end lost 8 bases, the J end lost 6 bases, and 9 bases lay between the germline ends. This CDR3 is built from 11 residues.

The V call is TRBV5-1, the J call TRBJ1-1; D uncertain. The length of the CDR3 is 17 residues. Germline V lookup: CDR1 SGHRS, CDR2 YFSETQ. Between the trimmed V and J ends, which lost 1 base and 0 bases, there was a span of 16 bases. Here the CDR3 reads CASSLRGRGGMNTEAFF. The CDR3 nucleotides read TGCGCCAGCAGCTTGAGAGGACGGGGTGGGATGAACACTGAAGCTTTCTTT.

This clonotype turned up a few times. V and J are TRBV28 and TRBJ2-3, with no clear D. This CDR3 is 15 amino acids long. V was trimmed by 6 bases and J by 6 bases, leaving 19 bases between them. Per germline, CDR1 MDHEN and CDR2 SYDVKM. The CDR3 reads CASSRRVPGADTQYF. CDR3 DNA: TGTGCCAGCAGCCGCCGGGTTCCCGGAGCGGATACGCAGTATTTT.

The chain links TRBV3-1 to TRBJ1-1; D perhaps matches TRBD1 (6 bases). Per the germline V gene, CDR1 is LGHDT and CDR2 is YNNKEL (reference sequence). There are 20 residues in the CDR3. Trimming left V 0 bases short and J 10 bases short, with 33 bases between. The CDR3 reads CASSQDLPAARRTALLGAFF. Written as DNA, the CDR3 is TGTGCCAGCAGCCAAGATCTTCCGGCCGCTCGGCGGACAGCCCTCCTCGGAGCTTTCTTT.

V is TRBV24-1 and J is TRBJ2-5; 8 nucleotides agree with TRBD1. Germline CDR1 is KGHDR and CDR2 is SFDVKD. After removal of 4 bases from V and 1 base from J, the junction contained 1 base not matched to a gene. This CDR3 spans 14 amino acids. The CDR3 here is CATSDGTGQETQYF. The CDR3 nucleotides are TGTGCCACCAGTGACGGGACAGGCCAAGAGACCCAGTACTTC.

Worth noting for this clonotype: Being one base from a much bigger clone, this may be a read error. CDR3 nucleotide sequence: TGTGCCATCAGTAACTCCTACGAGCAGTACTTC. Its protein product is CAISNSYEQYF. The genes are TRBV10-3 and TRBJ2-7; D is unresolved. The CDR3 loop spans 11 amino acids. V lost 5 bases and J lost 0, with 2 bases in between. Germline lookup yields CDR1 ENHRY and CDR2 SYGVKD.

As regards this clonotype: Its ends do not fully match the called genes, so a read error is possible. The rearrangement uses TRBV6-1 and TRBJ2-1, with 7 bases aligning to TRBD2. CDR1 and CDR2 (germline): MNHNS, SASEGT. This CDR3 comprises 14 residues. CDR3 residues: CATAWGGSYNGQFF. CDR3 in DNA: TGTGCCACGGCCTGGGGGGGTTCCTACAATGGGCAGTTCTTC.

There are a few counts of this clonotype. A much larger clone sits a single nucleotide away, making a read error possible. This chain connects TRBV5-1 to TRBJ2-3; D may be TRBD2 (5 bases). Germline-derived CDR1 and CDR2 are SGHRS and YFSETQ. The germline V and J ends were trimmed by 3 bases and 0 bases, with 5 bases remaining between them. This CDR3 spans 13 amino acids. As DNA, the CDR3 is TGCGCCAGCAGCTGGGAGAGCACAGATACGCAGTATTTT. This translates into CASSWESTDTQYF.

The rearrangement uses TRBV24-1 and TRBJ2-7; unclear D gene. Trimming cost V 1 base and J 5 bases, with 14 bases left between them. Germline V lookup: CDR1 KGHDR, CDR2 SFDVKD. The CDR3 runs 15 residues. CDR3 nucleotides: TGTGCCACCAGTGATTTCCGCCATAACCCCCACGAGCAGTACTTC. Amino acid sequence: CATSDFRHNPHEQYF.

This clonotype was seen more than once but under ten times. This chain connects TRBV4-2 to TRBJ2-7; weak D call: TRBD1 (6 bases). Germline V gene sequence: CDR1 LGHNA, CDR2 YNFKEQ. Trimming removed 0 bases from V and 3 bases from J, with 12 bases in between. The CDR3 is 15 amino acids. The CDR3 nucleotides are TGTGCCAGCAGCCAAGATCCAGGCAGGGGCTACGAGCAGTACTTC. Protein: CASSQDPGRGYEQYF.

In its sample, this clonotype was seen a few times. The rearrangement joins TRBV5-4 to TRBJ2-3; a weak D match, TRBD2 (5 bases). The CDR3 contains 16 residues. The ends were cut back, 0 bases at V and 2 bases at J, with 13 bases in the middle. Germline values: CDR1 SGHNT, CDR2 YYREEE (reference sequence). CDR3 sequence: CASSLVLATYTDTQYF. The CDR3 DNA is TGTGCCAGCAGCTTGGTCCTAGCAACTTACACAGATACGCAGTATTTT.

The genes are TRBV20-1 and TRBJ2-1; 13 nucleotides match TRBD2. After removal of 5 bases from V and 7 bases from J, the junction contained 11 bases not matched to a gene. CDR3 length: 16 amino acids. The V gene's germline CDR1 is DFQATT and CDR2 SNEGSKA (reference sequence). CDR3 loop: CSASAPGLAGRNEQFF. DNA for the CDR3: TGCAGTGCTTCCGCCCCGGGACTAGCGGGGAGGAATGAGCAGTTCTTC.

In this sample, this clonotype turned up a few times. The genes are TRBV2 and TRBJ1-1; no definite D call. Germline V CDR1 and CDR2: SNHLY, FYNNEI. This CDR3 is built from 16 residues. The V and J ends lost 4 bases and 1 base respectively, with 16 bases between them. The CDR3 here is CASSGSVKTRNTEAFF. The CDR3 region has the DNA TGTGCCAGCAGTGGTTCGGTGAAGACACGGAACACTGAAGCTTTCTTT.